One T cell receptor (beta chain) is described in this entry. The entry originates in a study of T cell changes during pregnancy in multiple sclerosis. V was shortened by 4 bases and J by 5 bases, with 9 bases between the two germline ends. CDR3 length equals 13 residues. Looked up from germline, CDR1 is SQVTM and CDR2 is ANQGSEA. Assay: immunoSEQ multiplex PCR; the TCRdb copy retains only in-frame clones and omits some. The sample comprises around 13,000 clones, approximately 90% of which are singletons, and around 7.7% rests with the top ten. The clonotype comes from a female donor in good health, enrolled as a control in a pregnancy study. This specimen consisted of CD8+ T cells from peripheral blood mononuclear cells, obtained in the second trimester of pregnancy. The chain carries TRBV29-1 and TRBJ1-6; no clear D. CDR3 residues: CSVVVRNNSPLHF. Written as DNA, the CDR3 is TGCAGCGTTGTGGTGCGGAATAATTCACCCCTCCACTTT. Full variable domain (rest looked up from reference TRBV29-1 and TRBJ1-6): SAVISQKPSRDICQRGTSLTIQCQVDSQVTMMFWYRQQPGQSLTLIATANQGSEATYESGFVIDKFPISRPNLTFSTLTVSNMSPEDSSIYLCSVVVRNNSPLHFGNGTRLTVT.